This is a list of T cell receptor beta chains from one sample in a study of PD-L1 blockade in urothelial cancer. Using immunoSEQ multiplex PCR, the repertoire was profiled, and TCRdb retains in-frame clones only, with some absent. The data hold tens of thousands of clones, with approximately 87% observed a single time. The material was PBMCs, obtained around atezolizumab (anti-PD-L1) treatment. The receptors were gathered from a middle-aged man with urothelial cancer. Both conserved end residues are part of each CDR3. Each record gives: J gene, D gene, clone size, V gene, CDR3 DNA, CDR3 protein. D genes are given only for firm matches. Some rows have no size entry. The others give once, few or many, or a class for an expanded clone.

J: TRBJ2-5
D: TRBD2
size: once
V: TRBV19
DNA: TGTGCCAGTAGTCAGTTGGCGGGAGCTGGGAAGACCCAGTACTTC
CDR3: CASSQLAGAGKTQYF

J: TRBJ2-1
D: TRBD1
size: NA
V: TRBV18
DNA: TGTGCCAGCTCACCACGGGGACAGACTAATGAGCAGTTCTTC
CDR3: CASSPRGQTNEQFF

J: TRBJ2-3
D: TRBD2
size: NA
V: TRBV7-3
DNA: TGTGCCAGCAGCCGGACTAGCGGGGGATCCTCTAGCACAGATACGCAGTATTTT
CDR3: CASSRTSGGSSSTDTQYF

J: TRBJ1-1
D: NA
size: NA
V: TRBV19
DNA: TGTGCCAGTAGTTTTGGAGAGAGAAGGACTGAAGCTTTCTTT
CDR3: CASSFGERRTEAFF

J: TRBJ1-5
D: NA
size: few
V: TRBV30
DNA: TGTGCCTGGACCCCAGGGGTGGGAAATCAGCCCCAGCATTTT
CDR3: CAWTPGVGNQPQHF

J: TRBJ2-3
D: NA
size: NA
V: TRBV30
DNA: TGTGCCTGGACCCTCACAGATACGCAGTATTTT
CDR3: CAWTLTDTQYF

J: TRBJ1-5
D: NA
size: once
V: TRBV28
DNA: TGTGCCAGCAGTTTAGTAGGGGCGAGCAATCAGCCCCAGCATTTT
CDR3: CASSLVGASNQPQHF

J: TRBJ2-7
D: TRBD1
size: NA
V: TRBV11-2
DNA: TGTGCCAGCAGCTTAAAAGGACAGGGTTGGCAGTACTTC
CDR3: CASSLKGQGWQYF

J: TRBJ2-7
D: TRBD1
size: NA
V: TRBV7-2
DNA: TGTGCCAGCAGCTCGGGACAGGGTGATATGGAGCAGTACTTC
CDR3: CASSSGQGDMEQYF

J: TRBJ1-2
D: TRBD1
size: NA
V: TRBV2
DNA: TGTGCCAGCAGTCGACAGGGGGCTGACTATGGCTACACCTTC
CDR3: CASSRQGADYGYTF

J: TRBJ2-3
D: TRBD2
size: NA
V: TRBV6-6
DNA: TGTGCCAGCCGGCTAGCGGGAGATACGCAGTATTTT
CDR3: CASRLAGDTQYF

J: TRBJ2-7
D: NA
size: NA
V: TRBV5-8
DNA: TGTGCCACCCCTTCCCAGCGGATGTCCTACGAGCAGTACTTC
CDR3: CATPSQRMSYEQYF

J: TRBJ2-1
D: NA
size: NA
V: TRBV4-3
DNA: TGCGCCAGCAGTGGGGCTAGCGCCTACAATGAGCAGTTCTTC
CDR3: CASSGASAYNEQFF

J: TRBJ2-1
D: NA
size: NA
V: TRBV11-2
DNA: TGTGCCAGCAGCTTAGTTGGAGGGGGCTTAGGGAATGAGCAGTTCTTC
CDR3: CASSLVGGGLGNEQFF

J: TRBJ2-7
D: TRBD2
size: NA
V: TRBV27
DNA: TGTGCCAGCAGAGAGTTAGCGGGAGACGAGCAGTACTTC
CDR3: CASRELAGDEQYF

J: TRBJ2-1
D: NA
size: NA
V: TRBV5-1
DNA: TGCGCCAGCAGCTTGGGCGGGTCGAACGGTGAGCAGTTCTTC
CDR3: CASSLGGSNGEQFF

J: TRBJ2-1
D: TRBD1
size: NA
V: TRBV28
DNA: TGTGCCAGCAGTGCCGGACAGGGTTATGAGCAGTTCTTC
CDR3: CASSAGQGYEQFF

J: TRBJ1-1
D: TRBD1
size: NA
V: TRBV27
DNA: TGTGCCAGCAGGACACAGGGGTCGAACACTGAAGCTTTCTTT
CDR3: CASRTQGSNTEAFF

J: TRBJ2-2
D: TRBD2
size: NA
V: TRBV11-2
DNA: TGTGCCAGCAGCGTAGCGGGAGGGCCAGGCGGGGAGCTGTTTTTT
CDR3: CASSVAGGPGGELFF

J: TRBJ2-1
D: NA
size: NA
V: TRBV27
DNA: TGTGCCAGCAGTTACGGGACGGGAGTAGAGGAGCAGTTCTTC
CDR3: CASSYGTGVEEQFF

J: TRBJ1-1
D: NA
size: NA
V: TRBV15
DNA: TGTGCCACCAAGGGCTCCCGGGGGGACACTGAAGCTTTCTTT
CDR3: CATKGSRGDTEAFF

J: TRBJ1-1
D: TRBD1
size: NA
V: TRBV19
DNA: TGTGCCAGTAGTTCCTTGCAGGGGGTGAACACTGAAGCTTTCTTT
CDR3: CASSSLQGVNTEAFF

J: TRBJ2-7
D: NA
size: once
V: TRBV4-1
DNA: TGCGCCAGCAGTCCGGGGGGCAGCGAGCAGTACTTC
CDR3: CASSPGGSEQYF